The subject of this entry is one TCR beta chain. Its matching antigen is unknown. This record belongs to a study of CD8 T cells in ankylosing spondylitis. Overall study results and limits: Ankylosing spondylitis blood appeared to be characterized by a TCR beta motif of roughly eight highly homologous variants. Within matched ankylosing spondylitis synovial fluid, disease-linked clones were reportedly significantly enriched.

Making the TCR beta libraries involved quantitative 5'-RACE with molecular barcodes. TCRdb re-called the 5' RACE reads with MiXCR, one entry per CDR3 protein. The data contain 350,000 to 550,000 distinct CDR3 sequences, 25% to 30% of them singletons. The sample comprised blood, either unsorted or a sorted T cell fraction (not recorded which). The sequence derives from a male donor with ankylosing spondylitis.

CDR3 region: CASSLEGLSQTTGELFF. CDR3 in DNA: TGTGCCAGCAGCTTAGAAGGTCTTAGCCAAACTACCGGGGAGCTGTTTTTT. This chain joins TRBV11-2 and TRBJ2-2; D remains unclear. The CDR3 length is 17 residues. The V and J ends lost 0 bases and 5 bases respectively, with 16 bases between them. Germline V gene lookup returns CDR1 SGHAT and CDR2 FQNNGV.